This T cell receptor beta chain appears in the sequencing data of a study of blood T cell repertoires in COVID-19. On the study more broadly: Italy, Spain and the United States were the sources of the convalescent and acute COVID-19 samples. PBMCs, B-cell-depleted T cells, or T cells provided the cDNA or gDNA that made up the material.

This clone showed up just once. The authors' processing: Estimates of nucleated cell counts were drawn from the amplification of reference gene primers. Libraries were prepared by immunoSEQ multiplex PCR; TCRdb keeps only in-frame clonotypes and omits some of them. V and J calls and clone size are given by that table; D and trimming were obtained from the DNA. This sample has 200,000 to 300,000 clones, with over 80% found just once. Germline loops: CDR1 SGHTS, CDR2 YDEGEE. The length of the CDR3 is 14 residues. Trimming at V came to 7 bases and at J to 10 bases, leaving 13 bases not matched to a gene.

The clonotype originates from a man aged 35 to 55 with acute or convalescent COVID-19. The V call is TRBV5-8, the J call TRBJ2-1, with 8 bases that match TRBD1. The sample consisted of peripheral blood. The CDR3 here is CASRPGQGGREQFF. DNA for the CDR3: TGTGCCAGCCGCCCCGGACAGGGTGGGCGGGAGCAGTTCTTC. The full variable domain, its missing parts supplied by reference TRBV5-8 and TRBJ2-1, is EAGVTQSPTHLIKTRGQQATLRCSPISGHTSVYWYQQALGLGLQFLLWYDEGEERNRGNFPPRFSGRQFPNYSSELNVNALELEDSALYLCASRPGQGGREQFFGPGTRLTVL.